This TCR beta chain was retrieved from a study of blood T cell repertoires in COVID-19. Whole-study context: There were acute and convalescent COVID-19 samples, and they came from the United States, Italy and Spain. PBMCs, B-cell-depleted T cells, or T cells provided the cDNA or gDNA that made up the material.

Germline assignment: CDR1 MGHRA and CDR2 YSYEKL. Deletions cut 6 bases from V and 5 bases from J, with 16 bases between. The CDR3 has 14 amino acids. As processed by the authors: Nucleated cell counts were estimated from reference gene primer amplification. TCRdb keeps only in-frame clones here, not all; method: immunoSEQ multiplex PCR. D and trimming come from the DNA, and the V and J calls and clone size come from that table. The data show roughly 130,000 clones, 80% seen once. Input material: peripheral blood. The TCR was taken from a man in his fifties or sixties with active or convalescent COVID-19. V usage is TRBV4-1 and J usage is TRBJ2-5; D unresolved. CDR3: CASSRGSSRETQYF. The CDR3 nucleotides read TGCGCCAGCAGTCGCGGAAGCTCGCGGGAGACCCAGTACTTC.